A selection of T cell receptor beta chains follows, all from one sample in a study of blood T cell repertoires in COVID-19. Some clones are missing from TCRdb's copy, which holds only in-frame ones; the method was immunoSEQ multiplex PCR. The sample lists roughly 320,000 clones, 85% to 90% occurring once. The material sequenced was PBMCs or T cells enriched from blood (not recorded which). These receptors came from a man aged 25 to 45 who had recovered from COVID-19. The CDR3 runs from the conserved cysteine through the conserved F or W. A D gene is named only where the DNA matches it firmly. Size tells how often a clone was seen (once, few, many) or the class of an expanded clone, and some rows leave it out.

clone_size: -
v_call: TRBV3-1/TRBV3-2
j_call: TRBJ2-1
d_call: -
cdr3_aa: CASSLLSSDSEQFF
cdr3_nt: TGTGCCAGCAGTCTTCTTTCCAGCGACAGTGAGCAGTTCTTC

clone_size: -
v_call: TRBV2
j_call: TRBJ2-7
d_call: TRBD1
cdr3_aa: CASSDPSAGTVNDEQYF
cdr3_nt: TGTGCCAGCAGTGATCCTAGTGCCGGGACAGTTAATGACGAGCAGTACTTC

clone_size: -
v_call: TRBV4-1
j_call: TRBJ2-2
d_call: TRBD2
cdr3_aa: CASTGGFAGELFF
cdr3_nt: TGCGCCAGCACGGGGGGGTTTGCCGGGGAGCTGTTTTTT

clone_size: -
v_call: TRBV5-1
j_call: TRBJ2-2
d_call: TRBD1
cdr3_aa: CASSLAGQGNTGELFF
cdr3_nt: TGCGCCAGCAGCTTGGCCGGACAGGGGAACACCGGGGAGCTGTTTTTT

clone_size: -
v_call: TRBV25-1
j_call: TRBJ1-1
d_call: TRBD1
cdr3_aa: CASSESTGVNTEAFF
cdr3_nt: TGTGCCAGCAGTGAATCGACAGGGGTGAACACTGAAGCTTTCTTT

clone_size: -
v_call: TRBV3-1/TRBV3-2
j_call: TRBJ2-3
d_call: -
cdr3_aa: CASSQRAVGTDTQYF
cdr3_nt: TGTGCCAGCAGCCAGAGAGCGGTTGGCACAGATACGCAGTATTTT

clone_size: -
v_call: TRBV28
j_call: TRBJ1-2
d_call: -
cdr3_aa: CASTRGTYGYTF
cdr3_nt: TGTGCCAGCACCCGAGGGACATATGGCTACACCTTC

clone_size: -
v_call: TRBV7-2
j_call: TRBJ2-1
d_call: TRBD2
cdr3_aa: CASSFGTSYNEQFF
cdr3_nt: TGTGCCAGCAGCTTCGGGACTAGCTACAATGAGCAGTTCTTC

clone_size: -
v_call: TRBV12-3/TRBV12-4
j_call: TRBJ2-5
d_call: -
cdr3_aa: CASGSGLTQYF
cdr3_nt: TGTGCCAGCGGGAGTGGCTTAACCCAGTACTTC

clone_size: -
v_call: TRBV4-1
j_call: TRBJ2-7
d_call: TRBD1
cdr3_aa: CASSLSGTGSYEQYF
cdr3_nt: TGCGCCAGCAGTCTCTCGGGGACAGGGTCTTACGAGCAGTACTTC

clone_size: few
v_call: TRBV2
j_call: TRBJ2-7
d_call: TRBD1
cdr3_aa: CADTRDRGPYEQYF
cdr3_nt: TGTGCCGACACCCGGGACAGGGGGCCCTACGAGCAGTACTTC

clone_size: -
v_call: TRBV19
j_call: TRBJ2-3
d_call: -
cdr3_aa: CASSIWRVTDTQYF
cdr3_nt: TGTGCCAGTAGTATTTGGAGGGTCACAGATACGCAGTATTTT

clone_size: once
v_call: TRBV5-4
j_call: TRBJ2-7
d_call: TRBD2
cdr3_aa: CASSLGLAGQYYEQYF
cdr3_nt: TGTGCCAGCAGCTTGGGACTAGCGGGACAGTACTACGAGCAGTACTTC

clone_size: -
v_call: TRBV7-8
j_call: TRBJ2-2
d_call: TRBD2
cdr3_aa: CASSSSGGWSGGELFF
cdr3_nt: TGTGCCAGCAGCTCCAGCGGGGGGTGGTCGGGCGGGGAGCTGTTTTTT

clone_size: -
v_call: TRBV10-3
j_call: TRBJ1-2
d_call: -
cdr3_aa: CAISEAGRAGYTF
cdr3_nt: TGTGCCATCAGTGAGGCGGGTCGGGCTGGCTACACCTTC

clone_size: -
v_call: TRBV5-4
j_call: TRBJ2-3
d_call: -
cdr3_aa: CASSLDKYTDTQYF
cdr3_nt: TGTGCCAGCAGCTTGGACAAGTACACAGATACGCAGTATTTT

clone_size: -
v_call: TRBV9
j_call: TRBJ2-7
d_call: TRBD2
cdr3_aa: CASSPREGPYEQYF
cdr3_nt: TGTGCCAGCAGCCCTCGGGAGGGTCCCTACGAGCAGTACTTC

clone_size: -
v_call: TRBV6-5
j_call: TRBJ2-2
d_call: -
cdr3_aa: CASSWGGVIGELFF
cdr3_nt: TGTGCCAGCAGTTGGGGCGGGGTGATCGGGGAGCTGTTTTTT

clone_size: once
v_call: TRBV5-8
j_call: TRBJ2-7
d_call: TRBD1
cdr3_aa: CASSSGQGGILEQYF
cdr3_nt: TGTGCCAGCAGCTCCGGACAGGGGGGGATCCTGGAGCAGTACTTC

clone_size: -
v_call: TRBV27
j_call: TRBJ1-5
d_call: -
cdr3_aa: CASSPAGWPQHF
cdr3_nt: TGTGCCAGCAGTCCCGCGGGTTGGCCCCAGCATTTT

clone_size: -
v_call: TRBV5-4
j_call: TRBJ1-4
d_call: -
cdr3_aa: CASSFGEKLFF
cdr3_nt: TGTGCCAGCAGCTTCGGTGAAAAACTGTTTTTT

clone_size: -
v_call: TRBV18
j_call: TRBJ1-1
d_call: TRBD1
cdr3_aa: CASSFTGGRTEAFF
cdr3_nt: TGTGCCAGCTCATTCACAGGGGGTCGGACTGAAGCTTTCTTT

clone_size: -
v_call: TRBV24-1
j_call: TRBJ2-7
d_call: -
cdr3_aa: CATSDAYEQYF
cdr3_nt: TGTGCCACCAGTGACGCCTACGAGCAGTACTTC

clone_size: -
v_call: TRBV2
j_call: TRBJ1-5
d_call: -
cdr3_aa: CASRERSGGNQPQHF
cdr3_nt: TGTGCCAGCCGGGAGCGGTCCGGAGGCAATCAGCCCCAGCATTTT

clone_size: -
v_call: TRBV6-5
j_call: TRBJ1-2
d_call: -
cdr3_aa: CASSYYAGDLEGYTF
cdr3_nt: TGTGCCAGCAGTTACTATGCAGGGGATTTAGAAGGCTACACCTTC

clone_size: -
v_call: TRBV6-5
j_call: TRBJ1-3
d_call: -
cdr3_aa: CASSYSRGFNGNTIYF
cdr3_nt: TGTGCCAGCAGTTACTCTAGGGGATTTAATGGAAACACCATATATTTT

clone_size: -
v_call: TRBV5-1
j_call: TRBJ2-7
d_call: -
cdr3_aa: CASGRDSTSTEQYF
cdr3_nt: TGCGCCAGCGGACGGGACTCCACTTCTACCGAGCAGTACTTC

clone_size: -
v_call: TRBV11-3
j_call: TRBJ2-1
d_call: TRBD2
cdr3_aa: CASSSSGSGSYNEQFF
cdr3_nt: TGTGCCAGCAGCTCGAGCGGGAGTGGGTCCTACAATGAGCAGTTCTTC

clone_size: -
v_call: TRBV6-5
j_call: TRBJ1-2
d_call: -
cdr3_aa: CASSYSSRLSYGYTF
cdr3_nt: TGTGCCAGCAGTTACTCTTCCAGACTTAGCTATGGCTACACCTTC

clone_size: -
v_call: TRBV11-3
j_call: TRBJ1-2
d_call: -
cdr3_aa: CASSPSGVANYGYTF
cdr3_nt: TGTGCCAGCAGCCCGTCGGGGGTAGCTAACTATGGCTACACCTTC

clone_size: -
v_call: TRBV18
j_call: TRBJ2-2
d_call: -
cdr3_aa: CASSPRQGGTGELFF
cdr3_nt: TGTGCCAGCTCACCCAGACAGGGAGGCACCGGGGAGCTGTTTTTT

clone_size: -
v_call: TRBV19
j_call: TRBJ2-7
d_call: TRBD2
cdr3_aa: CASSILAGAYEQYF
cdr3_nt: TGTGCCAGTAGTATACTCGCGGGGGCCTACGAGCAGTACTTC

clone_size: -
v_call: TRBV30
j_call: TRBJ2-3
d_call: TRBD1
cdr3_aa: CAWSGQGALETQYF
cdr3_nt: TGTGCCTGGTCGGGACAGGGGGCGCTGGAGACGCAGTATTTT

clone_size: -
v_call: TRBV4-2
j_call: TRBJ2-7
d_call: TRBD2
cdr3_aa: CASSQSSGSYEQYF
cdr3_nt: TGTGCCAGCAGCCAGTCTAGCGGCTCCTACGAGCAGTACTTC

clone_size: -
v_call: TRBV5-1
j_call: TRBJ2-2
d_call: -
cdr3_aa: CASSLGERGELFF
cdr3_nt: TGCGCCAGCAGCTTGGGAGAACGGGGGGAGCTGTTTTTT

clone_size: -
v_call: TRBV20-1
j_call: TRBJ1-2
d_call: -
cdr3_aa: CSARSFYGYTF
cdr3_nt: TGCAGTGCTAGATCTTTCTATGGCTACACCTTC

clone_size: few
v_call: TRBV2
j_call: TRBJ1-5
d_call: -
cdr3_aa: CASSDPHRNNQPQHF
cdr3_nt: TGTGCCAGCAGTGATCCCCACAGGAACAATCAGCCCCAGCATTTT

clone_size: -
v_call: TRBV11-2
j_call: TRBJ1-1
d_call: TRBD1
cdr3_aa: CASIRTGKNTEAFF
cdr3_nt: TGTGCCAGCATCCGGACAGGAAAGAACACTGAAGCTTTCTTT

clone_size: -
v_call: TRBV5-1
j_call: TRBJ1-2
d_call: TRBD1
cdr3_aa: CASSYDRGPGGYTF
cdr3_nt: TGCGCCAGCAGCTACGACAGGGGGCCAGGAGGCTACACCTTC

clone_size: -
v_call: TRBV27
j_call: TRBJ2-1
d_call: TRBD2
cdr3_aa: CASSLGTSGGYNEQFF
cdr3_nt: TGTGCCAGCAGTTTAGGGACTAGCGGGGGTTACAATGAGCAGTTCTTC

clone_size: -
v_call: TRBV19
j_call: TRBJ1-5
d_call: TRBD1
cdr3_aa: CASSIGTGADNQPQHF
cdr3_nt: TGTGCCAGTAGTATAGGGACAGGGGCGGACAATCAGCCCCAGCATTTT

clone_size: -
v_call: TRBV19
j_call: TRBJ1-6
d_call: -
cdr3_aa: CASSISPGGSSPLHF
cdr3_nt: TGTGCCAGTAGTATATCCCCGGGGGGATCCTCACCCCTCCACTTT

clone_size: -
v_call: TRBV21-1
j_call: TRBJ1-1
d_call: -
cdr3_aa: CASSKGYNGDRGLNTEAFF
cdr3_nt: TGTGCCAGCAGCAAAGGATATAATGGGGACAGGGGACTGAACACTGAAGCTTTCTTT

clone_size: -
v_call: TRBV14
j_call: TRBJ1-3
d_call: TRBD1
cdr3_aa: CASSLGQSSGNTIYF
cdr3_nt: TGTGCCAGCAGCCTGGGACAGAGCTCTGGAAACACCATATATTTT

clone_size: -
v_call: TRBV29-1
j_call: TRBJ2-2
d_call: -
cdr3_aa: CSAIPGDTGELFF
cdr3_nt: TGCAGCGCGATTCCCGGAGACACCGGGGAGCTGTTTTTT

clone_size: -
v_call: TRBV11-2
j_call: TRBJ2-2
d_call: -
cdr3_aa: CASSVTGLRNTGELFF
cdr3_nt: TGTGCCAGCAGCGTTACGGGACTTAGGAACACCGGGGAGCTGTTTTTT

clone_size: -
v_call: TRBV24-1
j_call: TRBJ2-3
d_call: TRBD1
cdr3_aa: CATSELTGSATDTQYF
cdr3_nt: TGTGCCACCAGTGAGTTGACAGGGTCCGCTACAGATACGCAGTATTTT

clone_size: -
v_call: TRBV28
j_call: TRBJ1-3
d_call: -
cdr3_aa: CASSLRQAGNTIYF
cdr3_nt: TGTGCCAGCAGTTTGAGACAGGCTGGAAACACCATATATTTT

clone_size: few
v_call: TRBV7-6
j_call: TRBJ2-7
d_call: TRBD2
cdr3_aa: CASSPRLAGVYEQYF
cdr3_nt: TGTGCCAGCAGCCCCCGACTAGCGGGGGTCTACGAGCAGTACTTC

clone_size: once
v_call: TRBV5-1
j_call: TRBJ2-5
d_call: TRBD1
cdr3_aa: CASSSARGLQETQYF
cdr3_nt: TGCGCCAGCAGCTCCGCCAGGGGGCTTCAAGAGACCCAGTACTTC

clone_size: -
v_call: TRBV6-1
j_call: TRBJ1-5
d_call: -
cdr3_aa: CASSDFENQPQHF
cdr3_nt: TGTGCCAGCAGTGATTTTGAGAATCAGCCCCAGCATTTT

clone_size: -
v_call: TRBV4-1
j_call: TRBJ2-2
d_call: -
cdr3_aa: CASSQDVARANTGELFF
cdr3_nt: TGCGCCAGCAGCCAAGATGTTGCGCGGGCGAACACCGGGGAGCTGTTTTTT

clone_size: -
v_call: TRBV5-1
j_call: TRBJ2-1
d_call: TRBD2
cdr3_aa: CASSPGTSDYNEQFF
cdr3_nt: TGCGCCAGCAGCCCCGGGACTAGTGATTACAATGAGCAGTTCTTC

clone_size: -
v_call: TRBV27
j_call: TRBJ2-7
d_call: -
cdr3_aa: CASSTTSAEQYF
cdr3_nt: TGTGCCAGCAGTACCACTAGTGCCGAGCAGTACTTC